The 19 T cell receptor beta chains below were found in one sample sequenced in a study of T cells in localized non-small cell lung cancer. Assay: immunoSEQ multiplex PCR; the TCRdb copy retains only in-frame clones and omits some. Among around 1,700 clones listed, roughly 35% were seen once. This sample comprised lung tumor tissue, obtained before any cancer treatment. The receptors originated from a female donor aged 60 or older with stage I lung adenocarcinoma.

The DNA for the CDR3 is TGTGCCAGCTCACCCTCCGGACAAGGGAGGGAGCAGTACTTC. This encodes CASSPSGQGREQYF. This chain uses TRBV18 with TRBJ2-7, with D perhaps matching TRBD2 (6 bases). Germline V gene data show CDR1 as KGHSH and CDR2 as LQKENI. CDR3 size: 14 residues. V lost 3 bases to trimming and J lost 7 bases, with 16 bases between them.

This clone occurred a few times. The chain combines TRBV11-3 with TRBJ1-1; tentative D call: TRBD1 (6 bases). V lost 1 base, J lost 10 bases, and 16 bases lay in between. The CDR3 has 14 amino acids. In germline, CDR1 is SGHNT, CDR2 YENEEA. The CDR3 is CASSLGVAGARAFF. In DNA form, the CDR3 reads TGTGCCAGCAGCTTAGGAGTGGCGGGGGCCAGAGCTTTCTTT.

The V gene is TRBV15, the J gene TRBJ1-5, with a possible D match to TRBD1 (5 bases). V lost 4 bases to trimming and J lost 2 bases, with 15 bases between them. Per germline, CDR1 LNHNV and CDR2 YYDKDF (reference sequence). The CDR3 extends over 16 amino acids. DNA of the CDR3: TGTGCCACCAGCACCCAGGGAGGGTTGGGCAATCAGCCCCAGCATTTT. Translating gives CATSTQGGLGNQPQHF.

In DNA, the CDR3 is TGTGCCTACAGGAACTCCTACGAGCAGTACTTC. Amino acids: CAYRNSYEQYF. The chain uses TRBV30 and TRBJ2-7; D perhaps matches TRBD1 (5 bases). There are 11 residues in the CDR3. Germline loops: CDR1 GTSNPN, CDR2 SVGIG (reference sequence). V shed 7 bases and J shed 0 bases, with 7 bases lying between them. Variable domain in full (rest from reference TRBV30 and TRBJ2-7): SQTIHQWPATLVQPVGSPLSLECTVEGTSNPNLYWYRQAAGRGLQLLFYSVGIGQISSEVPQNLSASRPQDRQFILSSKKLLLSDSGFYLCAYRNSYEQYFGPGTRLTVT.

The chain links TRBV9 to TRBJ1-6; D remains unclear. Germline V gene data show CDR1 as SGDLS and CDR2 as YYNGEE. The CDR3 is 15 amino acids. V was cut by 4 bases and J by 6 bases, with 14 bases left in between. DNA for the CDR3: TGTGCCAGCAGCCCGGATATGGCTTTTAATTCACCCCTCCACTTT. Translating it yields CASSPDMAFNSPLHF.

This clone has a handful of counts. The chain has TRBV9 and TRBJ2-1; the D gene is possibly TRBD1 (6 bases). Per the germline V gene, CDR1 is SGDLS and CDR2 is YYNGEE. CDR3 size: 15 residues. The V end lost 3 bases, the J end lost 0 bases, and 10 bases lay between the germline ends. The CDR3 nucleotides are TGTGCCAGCAGCGCGACAGGCAACTCCTACAATGAGCAGTTCTTC. The encoded protein is CASSATGNSYNEQFF. The whole variable domain, remainder taken from reference TRBV9 and TRBJ2-1, is DSGVTQTPKHLITATGQRVTLRCSPRSGDLSVYWYQQSLDQGLQFLIQYYNGEERAKGNILERFSAQQFPDLHSELNLSSLELGDSALYFCASSATGNSYNEQFFGPGTRLTVL.

This clone has a handful of counts. The chain is built from TRBV5-1 and TRBJ1-2, with TRBD1 matching over 12 bases. Germline values: CDR1 SGHRS, CDR2 YFSETQ. J was trimmed by 3 bases and V by 7 bases; bases with no gene match: 13. This CDR3 contains 17 residues. This CDR3 reads CASQSGTGGEKYYGYTF. The CDR3, as DNA: TGCGCCAGCCAAAGCGGGACAGGGGGCGAAAAATACTATGGCTACACCTTC.

The rearrangement links TRBV14 to TRBJ1-1, with TRBD1 identical over 7 bases. CDR1 is SGHDN and CDR2 is FVKESK in the germline V gene. There are 15 residues in the CDR3. V was clipped by 4 bases and J by 1 base; unmatched bases: 6. CDR3 loop: CASSPRTGWNTEAFF. CDR3 DNA sequence: TGTGCCAGCAGCCCCCGGACAGGTTGGAACACTGAAGCTTTCTTT.

About this clone itself: The junction and the germline gene differ at one end; a read error may be behind it. The CDR3 nucleotides read TGTGCTAGCAGCCCTCAGCCGGGGCGAGGGCAAGAGACCCAGTACTTC. This encodes CASSPQPGRGQETQYF. The chain combines TRBV11-3 with TRBJ2-5, with D perhaps given as TRBD1 or TRBD2 (5 bases each). Germline-derived CDR1 and CDR2 are SGHNT and YENEEA. The CDR3 length is 16 residues.

The rearrangement uses TRBV18 and TRBJ1-4; TRBD1 agrees at 8 bases. Germline V gives CDR1 KGHSH, CDR2 LQKENI. The CDR3 contains 13 residues. V lost 3 bases and J lost 7; bases outside the gene matches: 1. DNA for the CDR3: TGTGCCAGCTCACCCGGACAGGGTGAAAAACTGTTTTTT. It specifies CASSPGQGEKLFF.

This chain uses TRBV10-2 with TRBJ2-7; the match to TRBD1 covers 8 bases. Trimming cost V 6 bases and J 2 bases; bases outside gene matches: 3. The CDR3 runs to 13 residues. Germline CDR1 WSHSY, CDR2 SAAADI. CDR3 nucleotides: TGCGCCAGCAGCCCGGGACAGGCCTACGAGCAGTACTTC. Translated, it gives CASSPGQAYEQYF.

The CDR3 loop reads CASGGVGNEQFF. The CDR3 DNA follows: TGTGCCTCAGGAGGCGTAGGCAATGAGCAGTTCTTC. J is TRBJ2-1 and V is TRBV9; TRBD2 might be the D (5 bases). The CDR3 is 12 residues long. Trimming left V 10 bases short and J 6 bases short, with 14 bases between. CDR1 is SGDLS and CDR2 is YYNGEE in the germline V gene.

This clone was counted a few times. This chain uses TRBV18 with TRBJ2-5, with a possible D match to TRBD1 (5 bases). From germline, CDR1 is KGHSH and CDR2 LQKENI. There are 12 residues in the CDR3. V lost 4 bases to trimming and J lost 5 bases, with 8 bases between them. Written as DNA, the CDR3 is TGTGCCAGCTCACAGGGGCGGGAGACCCAGTACTTC. This gives the protein CASSQGRETQYF.

This clone was found a few times. The chain uses TRBV11-3 and TRBJ1-3; D is ambiguous. CDR3 length equals 16 residues. Trimming pared 5 bases from V and 0 bases from J, leaving 14 bases between. CDR1 SGHNT and CDR2 YENEEA come from the germline V gene. CDR3 DNA: TGTGCCAGCAGCGAGACACGTCAAGACTCTGGAAACACCATATATTTT. It yields the protein CASSETRQDSGNTIYF.

This clone has a handful of counts. The gene calls are TRBV11-3 and TRBJ1-6, with D unresolved. Germline V gives CDR1 SGHNT, CDR2 YENEEA. The CDR3 runs to 16 residues. V was pared by 7 bases and J by 6 bases, with 19 bases between. This CDR3 reads CASTPSSTAANSPLHF. As DNA, the CDR3 is TGTGCCAGCACCCCTTCGAGTACAGCTGCTAATTCACCCCTCCACTTT.

The gene calls are TRBV19 and TRBJ2-3; D is unresolved. Germline V gene sequence: CDR1 LNHDA, CDR2 SQIVND (reference sequence). The CDR3 length is 15 residues. V lost 0 bases to trimming and J lost 0 bases, with 7 bases between them. Written as DNA, the CDR3 is TGTGCCAGTAGTATAGATACCAGAAGCACAGATACGCAGTATTTT. Its translation: CASSIDTRSTDTQYF.

The gene calls are TRBV29-1 and TRBJ2-3; perhaps TRBD2 as D (6 bases). This CDR3 region has 15 residues. Trimming removed 4 bases from V and 0 bases from J, with 14 bases in between. CDR1 and CDR2 (germline): SQVTM, ANQGSEA. CDR3 sequence (DNA): TGCAGCGTTGTCGGAGGGGTTCATAGCACAGATACGCAGTATTTT. This sequence encodes CSVVGGVHSTDTQYF.

The chain is built from TRBV18 and TRBJ1-3; possibly TRBD1 for D (5 bases). The CDR3 length is 15 residues. With 4 bases removed from V and 0 bases from J, the gap between germline ends came to 10 bases. CDR1 and CDR2 from the germline V gene are KGHSH and LQKENI. CDR3 amino acids: CASSLRTSSGNTIYF. Here the CDR3 DNA reads TGTGCCAGCTCACTCAGGACATCCTCTGGAAACACCATATATTTT.

This clone was seen more than once but under ten times. This chain connects TRBV5-1 to TRBJ2-1; TRBD2 aligns across 10 bases. Germline trimming cut 0 bases from V and 8 bases from J; bases unmatched to any gene: 5. The CDR3 consists of 15 residues. CDR1 and CDR2 from the germline V gene are SGHRS and YFSETQ. The CDR3 is CASSLALAGVDEQFF. As DNA, the CDR3 is TGCGCCAGCAGCTTGGCCCTAGCGGGGGTGGATGAGCAGTTCTTC.